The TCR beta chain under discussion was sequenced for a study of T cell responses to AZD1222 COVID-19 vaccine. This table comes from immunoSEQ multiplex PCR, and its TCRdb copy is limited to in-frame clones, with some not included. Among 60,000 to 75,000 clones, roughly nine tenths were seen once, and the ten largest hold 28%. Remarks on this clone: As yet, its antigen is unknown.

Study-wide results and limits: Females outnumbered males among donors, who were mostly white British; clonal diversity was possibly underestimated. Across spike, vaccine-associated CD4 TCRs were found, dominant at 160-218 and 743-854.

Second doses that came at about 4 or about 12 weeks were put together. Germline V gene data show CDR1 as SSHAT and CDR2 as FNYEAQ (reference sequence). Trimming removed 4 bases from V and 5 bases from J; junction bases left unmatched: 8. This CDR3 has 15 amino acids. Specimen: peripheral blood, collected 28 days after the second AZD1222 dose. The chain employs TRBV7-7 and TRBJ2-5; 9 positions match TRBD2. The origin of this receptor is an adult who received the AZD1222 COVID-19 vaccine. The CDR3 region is CASSSGGGEVETQYF. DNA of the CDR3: TGTGCCAGCAGCTCTGGCGGGGGGGAAGTGGAGACCCAGTACTTC.